This T cell receptor beta chain was sequenced in a study of multiple sclerosis patients with progressive multifocal leukoencephalopathy. Study-level points and caveats: Clones expanded at PML were already present before and during natalizumab.

Time point in this sample: before natalizumab initiation. T0 blood was collected before the first natalizumab infusion. Sequencing was at survey level. The repertoire was sequenced with immunoSEQ multiplex PCR; TCRdb's copy has only in-frame clones and lacks some. The top ten hold about 1.9% of the sample, which has around 32,000 clones, nearly 95% seen once. CDR3 length: 15 residues. Germline CDR1 SGHTA, CDR2 FQGNSA. The V gene lost 1 base and the J gene lost 5 bases, with 14 bases spanning the gap. Worth noting for this clone: The antigen is undetermined.

Sequences were obtained from PBMCs. The sequence was obtained from a man aged 30-40 years with multiple sclerosis. The J gene is TRBJ1-2, the V gene TRBV7-2, with D possibly TRBD1 on 6 matching bases. CDR3 sequence reads: CASSLGKGHLYGYTF. The DNA for the CDR3 is TGTGCCAGCAGCTTAGGGAAGGGACACCTTTATGGCTACACCTTC.